This T cell receptor (beta chain) was documented in a study of Graves' ophthalmopathy and Graves' hyperthyroidism. In the study overall: Peripheral blood was obtained at first diagnosis, ahead of any treatment.

TCR beta CDR3 regions were amplified from RNA transcripts. Second-round multiplex PCR came after first-round RT-PCR with HTBI primers. From the multiplex PCR reads, TCRdb called clonotypes with MiXCR, one entry per CDR3 protein. This table holds about 48,000 distinct CDR3 sequences, about 50% found once. The PBMCs used were ones drawn from 10 ml of fresh peripheral blood. The germline CDR1 and CDR2 sequences are DFQATT and SNEGSKA (reference sequence). The CDR3 sequence is 16 residues long. V was trimmed by 1 base and J by 2 bases, leaving 17 bases between them. V usage is TRBV20-1 and J usage is TRBJ2-5, with D maybe TRBD2 (5 bases). The receptor comes from an adult man with Graves' ophthalmopathy. Specimen: peripheral blood. This chain's CDR3 is CSARGGGGAEQETQYF. The DNA of the CDR3 is TGCAGTGCTAGAGGCGGTGGTGGAGCGGAGCAAGAGACCCAGTACTTC.